This entry lists 26 T cell receptor beta chains sequenced from one sample in a study of lymphopenia after photon versus proton radiotherapy. Clones were read by immunoSEQ multiplex PCR, and TCRdb kept only the in-frame ones, dropping some. The table records some 33,000 clones, about nine tenths of them present only once. Source: peripheral blood, taken from a patient treated with photon-based radiotherapy. These receptors originate from a woman aged 45-59 years with pancreatic cancer.

This clone occurred a few times. The V and J genes are TRBV7-9 and TRBJ2-7, with D perhaps given as TRBD1 or TRBD2 (6 bases each). This CDR3 contains 12 residues. Germline V CDR1 and CDR2: SEHNR, FQNEAQ (reference sequence). The V and J ends lost 8 bases and 2 bases respectively, with 10 bases between them. The CDR3 spells CASGGRAYEQYF. The CDR3 DNA reads as TGTGCCAGCGGGGGGCGGGCCTACGAGCAGTACTTC.

The chain links TRBV29-1 to TRBJ2-4, with TRBD1 matching over 7 bases. The J segment lost 0 bases and the V segment lost 6 bases, leaving 8 bases of the junction unmatched. Germline V gene sequence: CDR1 SQVTM, CDR2 ANQGSEA. The CDR3 contains 15 residues. The CDR3 protein is CSVNGDSLAKNIQYF. The DNA for the CDR3 is TGCAGCGTAAATGGGGACAGCCTAGCCAAAAACATTCAGTACTTC.

The rearrangement uses TRBV28 and TRBJ1-2; perhaps TRBD1 as D (5 bases). V shed 3 bases and J shed 8 bases, with 13 bases lying between them. Germline CDR1 is MDHEN and CDR2 is SYDVKM. The CDR3 contains 13 residues. CDR3 sequence reads: CASSLAGGKGYTF. The DNA for the CDR3 is TGTGCCAGCAGTTTGGCGGGGGGTAAGGGCTACACCTTC.

The chain is built from TRBV4-1 and TRBJ2-2; 11 bases fit TRBD2. Germline CDR1 reads MGHRA; CDR2 reads YSYEKL. The CDR3 loop spans 21 amino acids. The V segment lost 5 bases and the J segment 7 bases; nucleotides outside the gene matches: 24. DNA of the CDR3: TGCGCCAGCAGCACTACCGGGACAGGAGTAGCGGGAGGGCCGGAAAACGGGGAGCTGTTTTTT. Translation: CASSTTGTGVAGGPENGELFF.

The rearrangement links TRBV7-8 to TRBJ2-1, with 8 bases lining up with TRBD1. V dropped 5 bases and J dropped 6; count of bases not matched to a gene: 9. The CDR3 extends over 15 amino acids. The V gene's germline CDR1 is SGHVS and CDR2 FQNEAQ. CDR3 DNA: TGTGCCAGCAGCCAGGCAGGACAGGGTCCCAATGAGCAGTTCTTC. This gives the protein CASSQAGQGPNEQFF.

V is TRBV18 and J is TRBJ1-6, with no clear D. The length of the CDR3 is 13 residues. V lost 6 bases to trimming and J lost 6 bases, with 9 bases between them. The V gene's germline CDR1 is KGHSH and CDR2 LQKENI. In nucleotides, the CDR3 is TGTGCCAGCTCCCTAAAATCTAATTCACCCCTCCACTTT. Translated, it gives CASSLKSNSPLHF. The full variable domain, in which reference TRBV18 and TRBJ1-6 provide the parts outside the CDR3, is NAGVMQNPRHLVRRRGQEARLRCSPMKGHSHVYWYRQLPEEGLKFMVYLQKENIIDESGMPKERFSAEFPKEGPSILRIQQVVRGDSAAYFCASSLKSNSPLHFGNGTRLTVT.

V is TRBV20-1 and J is TRBJ2-7, with unresolved D. CDR1 is DFQATT, CDR2 SNEGSKA, per germline (reference sequence). Between the trimmed V and J ends, which lost 0 bases and 4 bases, there was a span of 4 bases. The CDR3 is 11 amino acids. DNA of the CDR3: TGCAGTGCTAGAGATGATTACGAGCAGTACTTC. It specifies CSARDDYEQYF.

This sequence joins TRBV27 and TRBJ1-6; TRBD1 agrees at 8 bases. The length of the CDR3 is 13 residues. Trimming removed 8 bases from V and 8 bases from J; junction bases left unmatched: 5. The germline CDR1 and CDR2 sequences are MNHEY and SMNVEV (reference sequence). CDR3 in amino acids: CASSDRVYSPLHF. DNA for the CDR3: TGTGCCAGCTCGGACAGGGTATATTCACCCCTCCACTTT.

The rearrangement uses TRBV27 and TRBJ2-7; possibly TRBD2 for D (5 bases). This CDR3 has 14 residues. Germline-derived CDR1 and CDR2 are MNHEY and SMNVEV (reference sequence). V was clipped by 9 bases and J by 0 bases, with 15 bases between them. CDR3: CARGPGTSSYEQYF. CDR3 coding DNA: TGTGCCAGAGGCCCGGGAACTAGCTCCTACGAGCAGTACTTC.

The chain combines TRBV6-1 with TRBJ1-5; D is perhaps TRBD1 (5 bases). This CDR3 has 14 amino acids. The V end lost 5 bases, the J end lost 3 bases, and 11 bases lay between the germline ends. Germline CDR1 reads MNHNS; CDR2 reads SASEGT. The CDR3 nucleotides read TGTGCCAGCAGTTCGGGACTGGTCAATCAGCCCCAGCATTTT. Translation gives CASSSGLVNQPQHF.

The rearrangement uses TRBV19 and TRBJ1-5; D is possibly TRBD1 (6 bases). The V gene lost 3 bases and the J gene lost 10 bases, with 16 bases spanning the gap. This CDR3 is 14 amino acids long. Germline assignment: CDR1 LNHDA and CDR2 SQIVND (reference sequence). For the CDR3, the DNA is TGTGCCAGTAGTATGGACAGCAGTAGAGAACCCCAGCATTTT. It is translated as CASSMDSSREPQHF.

This clone has a single count. This chain joins TRBV7-9 and TRBJ2-1; TRBD1 is a possible D gene (6 bases). V lost 3 bases and J 9 bases, leaving 9 bases between the germline ends. From germline, CDR1 is SEHNR and CDR2 FQNEAQ (reference sequence). The CDR3 has 12 residues. In nucleotides, the CDR3 is TGTGCCAGCAGCTTCCAGACAGGTGAGCAGTTCTTC. It yields the protein CASSFQTGEQFF.

V and J are TRBV18 and TRBJ2-3, with D uncertain. The V and J ends lost 3 bases and 1 base respectively, with 8 bases between them. Per germline, CDR1 KGHSH and CDR2 LQKENI. CDR3 size: 14 residues. The CDR3 spells CASSPSTRTDTQYF. As DNA, the CDR3 is TGTGCCAGCTCACCTTCGACCCGCACAGATACGCAGTATTTT.

V usage is TRBV6-1 and J usage is TRBJ2-7; the D call may be TRBD1 or TRBD2 (5 bases each). The V end was cut by 3 bases, the J end by 7 bases, with 16 bases between. There are 14 residues in the CDR3. The V gene's germline CDR1 is MNHNS and CDR2 SASEGT. The CDR3 coding sequence is TGTGCCAGCAGTGAGGTGGGGGAAAAGGGTGAGCAGTACTTC. It yields the protein CASSEVGEKGEQYF.

As regards this clone: An end of the junction does not agree with germline; a read error may underlie this. The chain combines TRBV6-5 with TRBJ2-1; D gene uncertain. Per germline, CDR1 MNHEY and CDR2 SVGAGI. CDR3 length: 16 residues. The CDR3 reads CASSYTRTYSSNEQFF. The CDR3 DNA is TGTGCCAGCAGTTACACGAGGACGTACTCCTCCAATGAGCAGTTCTTC.

The chain uses TRBV9 and TRBJ2-3; D may match TRBD1 or TRBD2 (5 bases each). Germline values: CDR1 SGDLS, CDR2 YYNGEE. The CDR3 length is 16 residues. V was clipped by 3 bases and J by 2 bases, with 16 bases between them. This chain's CDR3 is CASSAAPGPTTDTQYF. CDR3 DNA: TGTGCCAGCAGCGCAGCGCCGGGGCCCACCACAGATACGCAGTATTTT.

This chain uses TRBV7-2 with TRBJ1-3, with TRBD1 matching over 7 bases. CDR3 length equals 19 residues. The J segment lost 0 bases and the V segment lost 5 bases, leaving 16 bases of the junction unmatched. CDR1 SGHTA and CDR2 FQGNSA come from the germline V gene. The CDR3 sequence is CASSNSGTASFLSGNTIYF. DNA for the CDR3: TGTGCCAGCAGCAACTCCGGGACAGCGTCTTTCCTCTCTGGAAACACCATATATTTT.

This chain connects TRBV4-3 to TRBJ2-4; the D gene is possibly TRBD1 (6 bases). V lost 0 bases and J lost 8, with 8 bases in between. This CDR3 region has 13 residues. CDR1 and CDR2 from the germline V gene are LGHNA and YSLEER. CDR3 in amino acids: CASSQEAGDIQYF. The CDR3 bases are TGCGCCAGCAGCCAAGAAGCAGGGGACATTCAGTACTTC.

V usage is TRBV6-4 and J usage is TRBJ1-5; D may be TRBD1 (5 bases). The V end lost 8 bases, the J end lost 3 bases, and 17 bases lay between the germline ends. The CDR3 totals 15 residues. The germline V gene encodes CDR1 MRHNA and CDR2 SNTAGT. DNA of the CDR3: TGTGCCAGCGCTGCGGTAGCGGGGCCCAATCAGCCCCAGCATTTT. Amino acids: CASAAVAGPNQPQHF.

The V gene is TRBV11-2, the J gene TRBJ2-5, with D maybe TRBD1 (6 bases). The ends were cut back, 0 bases at V and 5 bases at J, with 13 bases in the middle. Looked up from germline, CDR1 is SGHAT and CDR2 is FQNNGV. CDR3 length: 15 residues. CDR3 loop: CASSLDGGRAETQYF. The CDR3 nucleotides are TGTGCCAGCAGCTTAGATGGGGGCAGGGCGGAGACCCAGTACTTC.

This chain connects TRBV6-5 to TRBJ1-3, with 7 nucleotides matching TRBD1. Germline V gives CDR1 MNHEY, CDR2 SVGAGI. V gave up 4 bases and J gave up 5 bases; unmatched junction bases: 8. The CDR3 runs to 15 residues. CDR3 in amino acids: CASSSPRQGRNTIYF. As DNA, the CDR3 is TGTGCCAGCAGTTCCCCGAGACAGGGCAGAAACACCATATATTTT.

The chain employs TRBV4-1 and TRBJ2-7, with 8 bases that match TRBD1. Unmatched junction bases numbered 6, after V lost 0 bases and J lost 5 bases. Germline loops: CDR1 MGHRA, CDR2 YSYEKL. This CDR3 has 15 amino acids. The CDR3 DNA sequence: TGCGCCAGCAGCCAAGATAGGACAGGGCGCGACGAGCAGTACTTC. It translates to CASSQDRTGRDEQYF.

The CDR3 sequence is CASSQGLQAPNEQFF. The CDR3 DNA follows: TGCGCCAGCAGCCAAGGTCTACAAGCCCCCAATGAGCAGTTCTTC. The chain recombines TRBV4-3 with TRBJ2-1, with no clear D. The CDR3 spans 15 residues. Germline loops: CDR1 LGHNA, CDR2 YSLEER. Trimming took off 1 base at V and 6 bases at J, with 13 bases between the two ends.

This clone was observed a single time. The rearrangement links TRBV4-3 to TRBJ1-2; D is perhaps TRBD1 (5 bases). The CDR3 consists of 14 residues. The germline V gene has CDR1 LGHNA and CDR2 YSLEER. V was clipped by 1 base and J by 2 bases, with 8 bases between them. The CDR3 DNA reads TGCGCCAGCAGCCAAGTAAAGGGGAACTATGGCTACACCTTC. As protein: CASSQVKGNYGYTF.

In this sample, this clone turned up a few times. The chain links TRBV7-8 to TRBJ1-1; the match to TRBD1 covers 7 bases. Germline V lookup: CDR1 SGHVS, CDR2 FQNEAQ. The CDR3 runs 12 residues. The V and J ends lost 6 bases and 8 bases, in that order; junction bases with no gene match: 6. DNA for the CDR3: TGTGCCAGCAGTTATATGACAGGGGAAGCTTTCTTT. Translated, it gives CASSYMTGEAFF. Drawing the rest from reference TRBV7-8 and TRBJ1-1, the complete variable domain is GAGVSQSPRYKVAKRGQDVALRCDPISGHVSLFWYQQALGQGPEFLTYFQNEAQLDKSGLPSDRFFAERPEGSVSTLKIQRTQQEDSAVYLCASSYMTGEAFFGQGTRLTVV.

The J gene is TRBJ2-1, the V gene TRBV25-1; 12 positions agree with TRBD1. Germline V CDR1 and CDR2: MGHDK, SYGVNS. The CDR3 length is 15 residues. The trim removed 4 bases at V and 10 bases at J, leaving 8 bases unmatched. This CDR3 reads CASSGGTGGPVEQFF. The DNA of the CDR3 is TGTGCCAGCAGTGGGGGGACAGGGGGCCCGGTGGAGCAGTTCTTC.